This TCR beta chain was found in a study of blood T cell repertoires in COVID-19. Original processing notes: Estimation of nucleated cell counts was performed using reference gene primer amplification. The repertoire was sequenced with immunoSEQ multiplex PCR; TCRdb's copy has only in-frame clones and lacks some. V and J calls and clone size are as listed in that table; D and trimming were resolved from the DNA. The data show roughly 240,000 clones, 90% seen once. CDR3 length equals 15 residues. Germline loops: CDR1 KGHSH, CDR2 LQKENI. After removal of 6 bases from V and 2 bases from J, the junction contained 3 bases not matched to a gene. Which cohort a participant joined came from the clinical history participants gave. A case of COVID-19 had been met by exposed participants within 2 weeks before study entry.

The sequence derives from a man aged 50-60 years who had been exposed to COVID-19. Sequences were obtained from PBMCs or T cells enriched from blood (not recorded which). The chain recombines TRBV18 with TRBJ2-1, with 11 nucleotides matching TRBD1. The CDR3 is CASSSGQGAYNEQFF. Written as DNA, the CDR3 is TGTGCCAGCTCTTCGGGACAGGGGGCCTACAATGAGCAGTTCTTC.